This TCR beta chain was captured in a study of Ad26.COV2.S vaccination and SARS-CoV-2 variants. The wider study: Intramuscular Ad26.COV2.S doses were given once or twice, 56 days apart. Study-level results: Responses of spike-specific T cells (both CD8+ and CD4+) reportedly showed substantial breadth after vaccination.

This table comes from immunoSEQ multiplex PCR, and its TCRdb copy is limited to in-frame clones, with some not included. The data show about 220,000 clones, with around 89% seen just once and approximately 12% held by the top ten. After removal of 1 base from V and 7 bases from J, the junction contained 6 bases not matched to a gene. The CDR3 runs 15 residues. Germline lookup yields CDR1 ENHRY and CDR2 SYGVKD. With regard to this clone: Its specificity is not known.

As for treatment: some 20 received Ad26.COV2.S at low or high dose, single or two shots; roughly five received placebo; per-sample allocation not given. Collection of samples fell on day 63 after the first vaccine or placebo injection. The source was peripheral blood, collected in a trial of Ad26.COV2.S vaccine versus placebo. This clonotype was sampled from a person between 18 and 60 years old who received the Ad26.COV2.S COVID-19 vaccine or a placebo. This chain links TRBV10-3 with TRBJ1-4; TRBD1 matches at 7 bases. Here the CDR3 reads CAISEWAGGSEKLFF. The DNA of the CDR3 is TGTGCCATCAGTGAGTGGGCAGGGGGATCTGAAAAACTGTTTTTT.